This T cell receptor (beta chain) was identified in a study of T cells after yellow fever vaccination. For the study at large: Any fraction with a low cell number was prepared using SMART-Seq v4 Ultra Low Input.

The V segment lost 6 bases and the J segment 0 bases; nucleotides outside the gene matches: 13. CDR3 length: 18 amino acids. From germline, CDR1 is MNHNS and CDR2 SASEGT. TCRdb independently ran MiXCR on the 5' RACE reads; one entry per CDR3 protein. In the table there are 450,000 to 600,000 distinct CDR3 sequences, approximately 13% of which are singletons. This clonotype was detected a few times. Its antigen is undetermined. Points from the study as a whole: A large majority of primary-vaccination clones showed up again after the booster (around 95% CD4, roughly 88% CD8).

This chain joins TRBV6-1 and TRBJ2-1; 8 positions match TRBD2. The receptor's source is a man aged 25 to 40 who received the YFV17D yellow fever vaccine. Sequencing was performed on PBMCs, taken on the day of the yellow fever booster vaccination. The CDR3: CASSPRRYSGTSYNEQFF. CDR3 in DNA: TGTGCCAGCAGCCCGCGACGCTATAGCGGGACCTCCTACAATGAGCAGTTCTTC.